Presented here are 5 T cell receptor beta chains from one specimen sequenced in a study of T cell repertoires in cytomegalovirus infection. TCRdb reprocessed the reads with MiXCR, giving one entry per CDR3 protein. The data hold 650,000 to 900,000 distinct CDR3 sequences, with approximately 32% observed a single time. No antigen has been assigned to these receptors. Sequences were derived from cultured CD8+ T cells from PBMCs, sampled from culture after CMV antigen stimulation. All receptors derive from a human donor in good health (CMV status not recorded). Some clones in this sample may be carry-over from other donors' samples.

This chain connects TRBV4-1 to TRBJ2-6; possibly TRBD2 for D (5 bases). Trimming removed 0 bases at V and 2 bases at J, with 5 bases between. CDR1 MGHRA and CDR2 YSYEKL come from the germline V gene. The CDR3 runs 15 residues. The CDR3 is CASSQDSAGANVLTF. The CDR3 region has the DNA TGCGCCAGCAGCCAAGATAGCGCTGGGGCCAACGTCCTGACTTTC.

Remarks on this clonotype: This may come from a read error, since a much larger clone is one base off. This sequence joins TRBV12-3 or TRBV12-4 and TRBJ2-2; D uncertain. The CDR3 length is 13 residues. CDR3 in DNA: TGTGTCAGCGTGAAGGGTGGGATCGGGGAGCTGTTTTTT. It translates to CVSVKGGIGELFF.

This clonotype was seen only a few times. J is TRBJ1-2 and V is TRBV2; D might be TRBD1 (5 bases). Trimming shortened V by 4 bases and J by 0 bases, and 12 bases separated the two germline ends. The CDR3 length is 15 residues. CDR1 is SNHLY and CDR2 is FYNNEI in the germline V gene. CDR3 nucleotides: TGTGCCAGCAGTGTGGGACTACAAGCTAACTATGGCTACACCTTC. The encoded protein is CASSVGLQANYGYTF.

This clonotype was recorded a few times. This chain joins TRBV19 and TRBJ1-3, with D possibly being TRBD1 (5 bases). The CDR3 is 15 residues long. Germline V CDR1 and CDR2: LNHDA, SQIVND (reference sequence). V was shortened by 5 bases and J by 0 bases, with 11 bases between the two germline ends. For the CDR3, the DNA is TGTGCCAGTAGTCCCGGGACCAGCTCTGGAAACACCATATATTTT. It specifies CASSPGTSSGNTIYF.

This clonotype came up many times. The chain couples TRBV7-2 to TRBJ2-5, with 11 bases fitting TRBD1. Germline V gene sequence: CDR1 SGHTA, CDR2 FQGNSA. V gave up 4 bases and J gave up 3 bases; unmatched junction bases: 13. The CDR3 spans 18 residues. The CDR3: CASSSIPGQGEIEETQYF. DNA of the CDR3: TGTGCCAGCAGCTCTATTCCGGGACAGGGGGAGATTGAAGAGACCCAGTACTTC.